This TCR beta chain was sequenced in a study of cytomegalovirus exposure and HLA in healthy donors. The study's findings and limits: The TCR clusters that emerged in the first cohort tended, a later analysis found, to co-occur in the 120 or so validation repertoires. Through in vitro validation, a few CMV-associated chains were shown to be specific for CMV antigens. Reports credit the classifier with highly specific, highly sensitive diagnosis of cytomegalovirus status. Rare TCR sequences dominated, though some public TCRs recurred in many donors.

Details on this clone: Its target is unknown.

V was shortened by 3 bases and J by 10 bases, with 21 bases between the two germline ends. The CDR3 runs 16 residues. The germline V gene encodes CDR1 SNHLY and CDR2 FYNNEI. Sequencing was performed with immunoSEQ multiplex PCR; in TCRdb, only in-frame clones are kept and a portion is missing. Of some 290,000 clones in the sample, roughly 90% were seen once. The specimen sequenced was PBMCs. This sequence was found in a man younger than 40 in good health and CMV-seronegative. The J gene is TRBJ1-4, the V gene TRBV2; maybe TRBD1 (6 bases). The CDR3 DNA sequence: TGTGCCAGCAGTGATGTGGGGGGGCGCGACGTCGGAAAACTGTTTTTT. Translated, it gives CASSDVGGRDVGKLFF.